This TCR beta chain derives from a study of blood T cell repertoires in COVID-19. Authors' analysis steps: Researchers report that nucleated cell counts were estimated from reference gene primer amplification. Some clones are missing from TCRdb's copy, which holds only in-frame ones; the method was immunoSEQ multiplex PCR. That table is the source of V, J and clone size, and D and trimming were worked out from the DNA. The sample includes about 230,000 clones, roughly 85% of them seen just once. Trimming removed 0 bases at V and 0 bases at J, with 15 bases between. The CDR3 consists of 18 residues. Germline loops: CDR1 SEHNR, CDR2 FQNEAQ (reference sequence).

The source material was peripheral blood. The chain has TRBV7-9 and TRBJ1-3; no clear D. The clonotype was recovered from a woman in her 70s with active or convalescent COVID-19. CDR3 sequence (DNA): TGTGCCAGCAGCTTAGCGCTGAGGTTCGCCTCCTCTGGAAACACCATATATTTT. Translating gives CASSLALRFASSGNTIYF.